This T cell receptor beta chain came from a study of somatic mutations in cytotoxic T cells in rheumatoid arthritis. Clones were read by immunoSEQ multiplex PCR, and TCRdb kept only the in-frame ones, dropping some. The sample consists of about 19,000 clones, 80% of them appearing once. This clone was picked up one time. The CDR3 contains 16 residues. Germline assignment: CDR1 SGDLS and CDR2 YYNGEE. V lost 3 bases, J lost 5 bases, and 6 bases stayed unmatched. The clonotype was recovered from an adult with rheumatoid arthritis. Input material: CD8+ T cells sorted from blood. The chain is built from TRBV9 and TRBJ2-3; 13 positions match TRBD2. The CDR3 sequence is CASSATGLAGVDTQYF. CDR3 bases: TGTGCCAGCAGCGCAACCGGACTAGCGGGAGTAGATACGCAGTATTTT. The complete variable domain, with remaining parts taken from reference TRBV9 and TRBJ2-3, reads DSGVTQTPKHLITATGQRVTLRCSPRSGDLSVYWYQQSLDQGLQFLIQYYNGEERAKGNILERFSAQQFPDLHSELNLSSLELGDSALYFCASSATGLAGVDTQYFGPGTRLTVL.